A selection of T cell receptor beta chains follows, all from one sample in a study of blood T cell repertoires in COVID-19. Generated by immunoSEQ multiplex PCR, the TCRdb table keeps only in-frame clones and is missing some. The table shows some 120,000 clones, with 55% to 75% occurring only once. Source material: peripheral blood. These receptors were taken from a woman between 65 and 79 years old with acute or convalescent COVID-19. Both conserved end residues are part of each CDR3. A D gene is named only where the DNA matches it firmly. Not all rows give a size; the values are once, few, many and, for expanded clones, a class.

abundance	v_gene	d_gene	j_gene	CDR3aa	CDR3nt
NA	TRBV15	TRBD1	TRBJ1-5	CATTGTGGVGNQPQHF	TGTGCCACCACCGGGACAGGGGGTGTTGGCAATCAGCCCCAGCATTTT
NA	TRBV19	TRBD1	TRBJ2-5	CASSNSGDRGETQYF	TGTGCCAGTAGCAATAGCGGGGACAGGGGAGAGACCCAGTACTTC
NA	TRBV11-2	NA	TRBJ2-3	CASSLASTDSTDTQYF	TGTGCCAGCAGCTTAGCAAGTACAGATAGCACAGATACGCAGTATTTT
NA	TRBV6-1	NA	TRBJ2-3	CASSELPGEIRLTQYF	TGTGCCAGCAGTGAACTGCCCGGGGAGATTCGTCTAACGCAGTATTTT
many	TRBV5-4	TRBD2	TRBJ2-3	CASSKRLAGATDTQYF	TGTGCCAGCAGCAAAAGACTAGCGGGAGCGACAGATACGCAGTATTTT
many	TRBV5-4	NA	TRBJ2-7	CASSSGRVPYEQYF	TGTGCCAGCAGTAGCGGACGGGTTCCCTACGAGCAGTACTTC
NA	TRBV4-1	TRBD1	TRBJ2-5	CASSTWGTASQETQYF	TGCGCCAGCAGCACTTGGGGGACAGCAAGCCAAGAGACCCAGTACTTC
NA	TRBV28	TRBD1	TRBJ2-7	CASSLVAGGSPYEQYF	TGTGCCAGCAGTTTAGTGGCAGGGGGCTCCCCCTACGAGCAGTACTTC
few	TRBV14	TRBD1	TRBJ1-1	CASSYQGVTAFF	TGTGCCAGCAGCTATCAGGGGGTCACGGCTTTCTTT
NA	TRBV18	NA	TRBJ1-6	CASSRGQNNSPLHF	TGTGCCAGCTCACGAGGACAGAATAATTCACCCCTCCACTTT
NA	TRBV7-3	NA	TRBJ2-5	CASSLGGRETQYF	TGTGCCAGCAGCTTAGGAGGGAGGGAGACCCAGTACTTC
once	TRBV30	NA	TRBJ2-1	CAWSVLVDEQFF	TGTGCCTGGAGTGTACTGGTGGATGAGCAGTTCTTC
NA	TRBV6-5	NA	TRBJ1-1	CATGLRGNTEAFF	TGTGCCACCGGACTGCGGGGGAACACTGAAGCTTTCTTT
few	TRBV12-3/TRBV12-4	NA	TRBJ1-4	CASSPGGARKLFF	TGTGCCAGCAGTCCCGGGGGGGCACGAAAACTGTTTTTT
NA	TRBV7-8	TRBD1	TRBJ1-1	CASSTTRDRRNTEAFF	TGTGCCAGCAGCACCACCCGGGACAGGAGGAACACTGAAGCTTTCTTT
few	TRBV5-6	TRBD1	TRBJ1-6	CASSPNLLGTVNQPLHF	TGTGCCAGCAGCCCTAATCTCCTCGGGACAGTCAATCAACCCCTCCACTTT
NA	TRBV5-1	TRBD2	TRBJ2-1	CASSSGGAINEQFF	TGCGCCAGCAGTAGCGGGGGGGCCATCAATGAGCAGTTCTTC
many	TRBV5-1	NA	TRBJ2-7	CASSLAQGGDEQYF	TGCGCCAGCAGCTTGGCGCAGGGCGGAGACGAGCAGTACTTC
NA	TRBV24-1	NA	TRBJ1-1	CATSGAGAKTEAFF	TGTGCCACCAGTGGTGCAGGGGCCAAGACTGAAGCTTTCTTT
NA	TRBV4-1	NA	TRBJ2-2	CASSQDRGTSFPGELFF	TGCGCCAGCAGCCAAGATAGGGGAACTAGCTTTCCGGGGGAGCTGTTTTTT
once	TRBV5-4	TRBD1	TRBJ1-5	CASSRWDSPNQPQHF	TGTGCCAGCAGCAGATGGGACAGCCCAAATCAGCCCCAGCATTTT
NA	TRBV28	NA	TRBJ2-1	CASSPPTGLPAANEQFF	TGTGCCAGCAGTCCTCCGACAGGCCTACCCGCGGCGAATGAGCAGTTCTTC
medium-sized	TRBV5-1	TRBD1	TRBJ2-7	CASSSLQGAYEQYF	TGCGCCAGCAGCAGCTTACAGGGGGCTTACGAGCAGTACTTC
NA	TRBV10-3	TRBD1	TRBJ1-2	CAISAAPGQAPSGYTF	TGTGCCATCAGTGCCGCGCCGGGACAGGCGCCTTCTGGCTACACCTTC
few	TRBV24-1	TRBD2	TRBJ2-5	CATSDSGTSGDQETQYF	TGTGCCACCAGTGATTCGGGGACTAGCGGGGATCAAGAGACCCAGTACTTC
NA	TRBV5-4	TRBD1	TRBJ2-7	CASRRDRVSSYEQYF	TGTGCCAGCAGACGCGACAGGGTCAGCTCCTACGAGCAGTACTTC
NA	TRBV6-2/TRBV6-3	TRBD2	TRBJ2-1	CASSSSGGSSYNEQFF	TGTGCCAGCAGTTCTAGCGGGGGAAGCTCCTACAATGAGCAGTTCTTC
many	TRBV5-1	NA	TRBJ1-1	CASSLDGSNTEAFF	TGCGCCAGCAGCTTGGACGGTTCCAACACTGAAGCTTTCTTT
NA	TRBV5-1	TRBD1	TRBJ1-4	CASRGQSTNEKLFF	TGCGCCAGCAGGGGACAGTCAACTAATGAAAAACTGTTTTTT
NA	TRBV7-9	NA	TRBJ2-3	CASSLGSGTQYF	TGTGCCAGCAGCCTTGGGAGCGGCACGCAGTATTTT